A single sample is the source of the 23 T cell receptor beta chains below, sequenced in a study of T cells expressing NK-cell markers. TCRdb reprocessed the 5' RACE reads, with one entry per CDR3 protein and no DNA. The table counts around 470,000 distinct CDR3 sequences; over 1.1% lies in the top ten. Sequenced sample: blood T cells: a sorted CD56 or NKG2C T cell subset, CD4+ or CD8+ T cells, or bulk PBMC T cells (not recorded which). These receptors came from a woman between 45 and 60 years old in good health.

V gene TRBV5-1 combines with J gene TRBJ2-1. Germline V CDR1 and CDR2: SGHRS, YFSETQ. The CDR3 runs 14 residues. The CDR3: CASSLDSASNEQFF.

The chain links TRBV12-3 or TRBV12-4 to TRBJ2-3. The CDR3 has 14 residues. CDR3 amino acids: CASSTTFSTDTQYF.

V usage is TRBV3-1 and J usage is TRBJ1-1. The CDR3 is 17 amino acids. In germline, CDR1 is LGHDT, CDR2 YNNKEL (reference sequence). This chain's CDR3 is CASSPTDQAGENTEAFF.

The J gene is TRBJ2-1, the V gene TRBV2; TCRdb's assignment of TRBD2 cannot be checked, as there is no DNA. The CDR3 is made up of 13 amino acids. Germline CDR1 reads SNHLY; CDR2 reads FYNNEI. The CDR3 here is CAGSRGSYNEQFF.

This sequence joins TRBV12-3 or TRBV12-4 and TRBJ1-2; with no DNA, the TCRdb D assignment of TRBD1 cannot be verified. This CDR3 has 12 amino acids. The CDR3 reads CASSFPGGGYTF.

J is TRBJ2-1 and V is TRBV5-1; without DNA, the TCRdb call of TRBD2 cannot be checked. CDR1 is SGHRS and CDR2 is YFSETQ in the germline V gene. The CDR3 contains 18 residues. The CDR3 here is CASSRGLAGGVQYNEQFF.

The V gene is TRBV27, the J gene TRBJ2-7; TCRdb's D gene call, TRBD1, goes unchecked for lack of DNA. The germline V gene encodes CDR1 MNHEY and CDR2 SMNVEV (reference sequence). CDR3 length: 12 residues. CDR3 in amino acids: CASSLNPGPQYF.

CDR3 amino acids: CATSDPTPGANVLTF. The chain has TRBV24-1 and TRBJ2-6. CDR3 size: 15 residues. CDR1 is KGHDR, CDR2 SFDVKD, per germline.

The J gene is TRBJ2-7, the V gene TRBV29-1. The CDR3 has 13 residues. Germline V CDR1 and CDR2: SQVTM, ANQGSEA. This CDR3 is CSVESEFSYEQYF.

CDR3 sequence: CSAREVAGGPNPPDTQYF. The J gene is TRBJ2-3, the V gene TRBV20-1; lacking DNA, the TRBD2 call made by TCRdb goes unchecked. Germline CDR1 and CDR2: DFQATT and SNEGSKA (reference sequence). The CDR3 length is 18 residues.

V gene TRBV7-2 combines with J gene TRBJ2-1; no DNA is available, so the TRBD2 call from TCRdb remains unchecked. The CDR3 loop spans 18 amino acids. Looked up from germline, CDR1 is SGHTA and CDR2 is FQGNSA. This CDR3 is CASSLRRGGRPSYNEQFF. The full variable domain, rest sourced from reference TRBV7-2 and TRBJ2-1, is GAGVSQSPSNKVTEKGKDVELRCDPISGHTALYWYRQSLGQGLEFLIYFQGNSAPDKSGLPSDRFSAERTGGSVSTLTIQRTQQEDSAVYLCASSLRRGGRPSYNEQFFGPGTRLTVL.

This chain's CDR3 is CASSRTEGSGVYGYTF. The chain couples TRBV21-1 to TRBJ1-2; TCRdb indicates TRBD1, and absent DNA this call remains unverified. TRBV21-1 is a pseudogene. The CDR3 runs to 16 residues.

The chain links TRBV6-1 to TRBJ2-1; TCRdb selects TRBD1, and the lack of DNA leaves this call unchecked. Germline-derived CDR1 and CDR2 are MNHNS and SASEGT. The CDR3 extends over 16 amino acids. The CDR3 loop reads CASQMGVRRGAEEQFF.

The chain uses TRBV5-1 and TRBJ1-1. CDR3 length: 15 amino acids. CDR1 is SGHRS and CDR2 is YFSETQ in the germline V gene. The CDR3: CASSLVAGMNTEAFF.

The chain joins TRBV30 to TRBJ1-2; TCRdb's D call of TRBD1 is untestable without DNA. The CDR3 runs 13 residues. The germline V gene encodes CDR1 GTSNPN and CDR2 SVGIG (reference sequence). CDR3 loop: CAWERGTPYGYTF.

This CDR3 is CASSNGLLNTGELFF. The chain employs TRBV7-3 and TRBJ2-2; lacking DNA, the TRBD2 call made by TCRdb goes unchecked. This CDR3 comprises 15 residues. Germline CDR1 reads SGHTA; CDR2 reads FQGTGA. The whole variable domain, remainder taken from reference TRBV7-3 and TRBJ2-2, is GAGVSQTPSNKVTEKGKYVELRCDPISGHTALYWYRQSLGQGPEFLIYFQGTGAADDSGLPNDRFFAVRPEGSVSTLKIQRTERGDSAVYLCASSNGLLNTGELFFGEGSRLTVL.

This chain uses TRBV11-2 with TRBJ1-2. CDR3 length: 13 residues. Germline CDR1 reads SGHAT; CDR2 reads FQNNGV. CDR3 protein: CASSLDRRNGYTF.

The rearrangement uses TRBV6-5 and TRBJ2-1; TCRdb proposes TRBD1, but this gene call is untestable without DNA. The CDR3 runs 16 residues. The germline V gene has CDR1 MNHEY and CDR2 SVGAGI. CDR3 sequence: CASSPLLAPLPNEQFF.

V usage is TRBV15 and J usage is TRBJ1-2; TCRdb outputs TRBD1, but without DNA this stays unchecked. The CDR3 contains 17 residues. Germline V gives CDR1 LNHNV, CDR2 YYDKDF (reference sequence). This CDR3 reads CATSPGRDTLVNYGYTF.

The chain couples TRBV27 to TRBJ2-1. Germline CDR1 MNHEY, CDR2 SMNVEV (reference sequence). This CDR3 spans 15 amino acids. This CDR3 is CASSHKSGAYNEQFF.

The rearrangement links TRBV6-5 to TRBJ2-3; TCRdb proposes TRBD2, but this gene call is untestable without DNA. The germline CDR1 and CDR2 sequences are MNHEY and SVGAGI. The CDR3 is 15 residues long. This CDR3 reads CASRLRLAGPDTQYF.

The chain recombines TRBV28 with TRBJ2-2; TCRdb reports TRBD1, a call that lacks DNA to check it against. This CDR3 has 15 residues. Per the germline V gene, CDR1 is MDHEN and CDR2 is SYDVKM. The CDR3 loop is CASHNRQGSTGELFF.

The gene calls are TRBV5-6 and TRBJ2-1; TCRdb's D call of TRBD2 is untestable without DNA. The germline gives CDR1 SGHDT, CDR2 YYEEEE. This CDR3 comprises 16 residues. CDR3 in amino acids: CASRPATSGRRDEQFF. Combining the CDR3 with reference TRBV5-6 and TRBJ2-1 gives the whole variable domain DAGVTQSPTHLIKTRGQQVTLRCSPKSGHDTVSWYQQALGQGPQFIFQYYEEEERQRGNFPDRFSGHQFPNYSSELNVNALLLGDSALYLCASRPATSGRRDEQFFGPGTRLTVL.